Sequencing of this TCR beta chain was carried out in a study of blood T cell repertoires in COVID-19. Methods used by the authors: Amplified reference gene primers provided the basis for estimating nucleated cell counts. Clones were sequenced by immunoSEQ multiplex PCR, and TCRdb holds only the in-frame ones, with some missing. Clonal size and the V and J genes are those of that table, whereas D and trimming came from the DNA. The sample has over 70,000 clones; roughly four fifths are singletons. The sample consisted of peripheral blood. This TCR derives from a man between 70 and 80 years old with active or convalescent COVID-19.

The CDR3, as DNA: TGCAGCGTTCCCATTAGCGGGCGGGGTGTTGGGGAGCAGTACTTC. Translated, it gives CSVPISGRGVGEQYF. The chain recombines TRBV29-1 with TRBJ2-7; 7 nucleotides agree with TRBD2. The trim removed 5 bases at V and 7 bases at J, leaving 17 bases unmatched. Germline loops: CDR1 SQVTM, CDR2 ANQGSEA. The CDR3 has 15 amino acids.